The 6 T cell receptor beta chains listed next were all sequenced from one sample in a study of blood T cell repertoires in COVID-19. Method: immunoSEQ multiplex PCR; TCRdb's copy keeps in-frame clones and lacks some. This sample has around 150,000 clones; more than 80% occur once, and the top ten carry about 5.8%. Sample: peripheral blood. Receptor source: a human donor in a cohort sampled during active COVID-19.

The chain recombines TRBV9 with TRBJ1-2, with D maybe TRBD1 (5 bases). The ends were cut back, 1 base at V and 8 bases at J, with 18 bases in the middle. CDR3 length: 15 residues. Germline CDR1 SGDLS, CDR2 YYNGEE. The CDR3 sequence is CASSVLAGPLGGYTF. CDR3 bases: TGTGCCAGCAGCGTATTGGCAGGGCCCCTCGGGGGCTACACCTTC.

This clone was counted a few times. The chain recombines TRBV6-5 with TRBJ2-2, with 8 bases identical to TRBD2. Trimming removed 4 bases from V and 7 bases from J; junction bases left unmatched: 5. In germline, CDR1 is MNHEY, CDR2 SVGAGI. CDR3 length: 14 residues. In DNA form, the CDR3 reads TGTGCCAGCAGTTCACGGGGGGGCCGCGGGGAGCTGTTTTTT. It encodes CASSSRGGRGELFF.

The rearrangement uses TRBV9 and TRBJ2-7; 10 nucleotides agree with TRBD2. With 4 bases clipped from V and 5 bases from J, the junction kept 12 bases outside the gene matches. This CDR3 has 16 amino acids. The germline V gene has CDR1 SGDLS and CDR2 YYNGEE. CDR3 nucleotide sequence: TGTGCCAGCAGCCCCGGGGTAGCGGGGGGTTTACACGAGCAGTACTTC. The encoded protein is CASSPGVAGGLHEQYF.

V is TRBV2 and J is TRBJ1-2; 9 bases line up with TRBD1. The CDR3 is 16 residues long. The germline gives CDR1 SNHLY, CDR2 FYNNEI. Trimming removed 6 bases from V and 3 bases from J; junction bases left unmatched: 11. CDR3 sequence: CASRDRDRAFYYGYTF. The CDR3 DNA is TGTGCCAGCAGGGACCGGGACAGGGCTTTTTACTATGGCTACACCTTC.

This clone was seen at least ten times. The DNA for the CDR3 is TGTGCCAGCAGTTCTGGACTAGCGGCCCCCTACGAGCAGTACTTC. It yields the protein CASSSGLAAPYEQYF. The gene calls are TRBV28 and TRBJ2-7, with 10 bases lining up with TRBD2. The CDR3 has 15 residues. V shed 4 bases, J shed 2 bases, and the junction held 5 bases outside the gene matches. From germline, CDR1 is MDHEN and CDR2 SYDVKM.

The chain employs TRBV5-1 and TRBJ2-7; 7 bases map to TRBD1. The CDR3 length is 15 residues. V shed 5 bases and J 2 bases; nucleotides not matched to a gene: 10. Germline lookup yields CDR1 SGHRS and CDR2 YFSETQ. The CDR3 nucleotides read TGCGCCAGCAGTCCTACGGACAGGCAAACCTACGAGCAGTACTTC. This codes for CASSPTDRQTYEQYF.